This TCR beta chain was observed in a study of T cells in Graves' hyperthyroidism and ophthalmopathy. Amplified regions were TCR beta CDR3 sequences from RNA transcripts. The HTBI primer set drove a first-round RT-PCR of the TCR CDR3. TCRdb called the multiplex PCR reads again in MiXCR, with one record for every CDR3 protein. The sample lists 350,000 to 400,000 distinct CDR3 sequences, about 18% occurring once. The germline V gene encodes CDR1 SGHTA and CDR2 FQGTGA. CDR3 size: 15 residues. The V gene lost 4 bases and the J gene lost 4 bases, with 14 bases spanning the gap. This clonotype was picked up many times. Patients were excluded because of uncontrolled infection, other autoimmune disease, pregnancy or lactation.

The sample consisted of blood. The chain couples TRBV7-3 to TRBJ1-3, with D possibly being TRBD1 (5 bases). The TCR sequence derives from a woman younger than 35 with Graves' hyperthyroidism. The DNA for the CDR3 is TGTGCCAGCAGCTCCGGAGGGACGGGAGGAAACACCATATATTTT. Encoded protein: CASSSGGTGGNTIYF.